A selection of T cell receptor beta chains follows, all from one sample in a study of T cells after yellow fever vaccination. TCRdb recomputed calls from the 5' RACE reads with MiXCR, one row per CDR3 protein. Of more than 95,000 distinct CDR3 sequences in the sample, approximately 7.1% were seen once. This specimen consisted of CD4+ T cells sorted from PBMCs, obtained about 49 days after the first yellow fever vaccination. Source of these receptors: a man aged 18 to 30 who received the YFV17D yellow fever vaccine. CDR3s include the opening cysteine and the closing phenylalanine or tryptophan.

j_gene: TRBJ2-2; v_gene: TRBV11-2; CDR3aa: CASSFGGALITGELFF
j_gene: TRBJ2-3; v_gene: TRBV5-5; CDR3aa: CASSFYTRPSTDTQYF
j_gene: TRBJ2-5; v_gene: TRBV18; CDR3aa: CASSPREETQYF
j_gene: TRBJ1-4; v_gene: TRBV4-1; CDR3aa: CASSQAQVMEKLFF
j_gene: TRBJ1-2; v_gene: TRBV5-6; CDR3aa: CASSLASRANYGYTF
j_gene: TRBJ2-1; v_gene: TRBV3-1; CDR3aa: CASSLGSSYNEQFF
j_gene: TRBJ1-6; v_gene: TRBV18; CDR3aa: CASSQGDHSPLHF
j_gene: TRBJ2-5; v_gene: TRBV25-1; CDR3aa: CASSRTGRETQYF
j_gene: TRBJ1-1; v_gene: TRBV4-1; CDR3aa: CASRGLLLNTEAFF
j_gene: TRBJ2-5; v_gene: TRBV20-1; CDR3aa: CSASRLPPETQYF
j_gene: TRBJ1-1; v_gene: TRBV6-5; CDR3aa: CASSYQGANTEAFF
j_gene: TRBJ2-1; v_gene: TRBV6-2/TRBV6-3; CDR3aa: CASRPGTSSYNEQFF